The rows below give T cell receptor beta chains drawn from one sample of a study of shared clonotypes between healthy human individuals. Sequenced by immunoSEQ multiplex PCR; TCRdb stores in-frame clones only, minus some. The sample consists of some 2.3 million clones, 85% to 95% of them appearing once. Sequenced sample: naive CD4+ T cells from PBMCs. The source is a man between 18 and 35 years old in good health. Some clones in this sample may be carry-over from other donors' samples. The CDR3 runs from the conserved cysteine through the conserved F or W. The D gene is left open where the match is weak. Size tells how often a clone was seen (once, few, many) or the class of an expanded clone, and some rows leave it out.

clone_size	j_call	d_call	v_call	cdr3_nt	cdr3_aa
once	TRBJ2-3	.	TRBV20-1	TGCGCTGCGGACCTTACAGATACGCAGTATTTT	CAADLTDTQYF
.	TRBJ1-2	.	TRBV28	TGTGCCAGCAGTCCCGACAGAGCTAACTATGGCTACACCTTC	CASSPDRANYGYTF
once	TRBJ2-1	.	TRBV7-8	TGTGCCAGCAGCCCAGGGGGGGGACTAGTTTACCATGAGCAGTTCTTC	CASSPGGGLVYHEQFF
.	TRBJ2-2	.	TRBV19	TGTGCCAGTAGCCCCCACACGAACACCGGGGAGCTGTTTTTT	CASSPHTNTGELFF
.	TRBJ2-3	.	TRBV9	TGTGCCAGCAGCGTAAGAGATACGCAGTATTTT	CASSVRDTQYF
.	TRBJ2-1	.	TRBV5-1	TGCGCCAGCAGTCCTGAAAGGCACTACAATGAGCAGTTCTTC	CASSPERHYNEQFF
.	TRBJ2-3	TRBD2	TRBV28	TGTGCCAGCACCTCATACGCGGGGGGCGCGGATACGCAGTATTTT	CASTSYAGGADTQYF
.	TRBJ2-3	.	TRBV28	TGTGCCACCCGAGTGGGGGGTACACAGATAGGGCAGTATTTT	CATRVGGTQIGQYF
once	TRBJ2-3	.	TRBV7-9	TGTGCCAGCAGCCTGCCTTTGCGGGCCTATGCTACGCAGTATTTT	CASSLPLRAYATQYF
.	TRBJ2-2	.	TRBV28	TGTGCCAGCACCCTCGCGCCCGGGGAGCTGTTTTTT	CASTLAPGELFF
few	TRBJ1-1	.	TRBV18	TGTGCCAGCTCACCGTCACGGACAGAGAACACTGAAGCTTTCTTT	CASSPSRTENTEAFF
.	TRBJ2-7	.	TRBV19	TGTGCCAGTAGTACCCACAGAGCGTCCGAGCAGTACTTC	CASSTHRASEQYF
.	TRBJ2-7	TRBD2	TRBV18	TGTGCCAGCTCACCTGGGACTAGGTCCTACGAGCAGTACTTC	CASSPGTRSYEQYF
.	TRBJ2-1	TRBD1	TRBV15	TGTGCCACCAGCAGAGATCTAGGGGGCAGGGCCTCTGGGCCGTTCTTC	CATSRDLGGRASGPFF
.	TRBJ2-7	.	TRBV9	TGTGCCAGCAGCACTTCCGACTACGAGCAGTACTTC	CASSTSDYEQYF